This TCR beta chain was sequenced during a study of T cells in Graves' hyperthyroidism and ophthalmopathy. The J segment lost 1 base and the V segment lost 4 bases, leaving 7 bases of the junction unmatched. From germline, CDR1 is SGHVS and CDR2 FQNEAQ. This CDR3 is built from 15 residues. From RNA transcripts, TCR beta CDR3 regions were amplified. When the TCR CDR3 underwent first-round RT-PCR, the HTBI primer set was used. TCRdb re-analysed the multiplex PCR reads in MiXCR, keeping a single row per CDR3 protein. The repertoire holds a few hundred thousand distinct CDR3 sequences, with about 16% as singletons. This clonotype was recorded at least ten times.

This chain uses TRBV7-8 with TRBJ2-7; 7 nucleotides agree with TRBD1. The sample was blood. This clonotype was obtained from a woman in her thirties or forties with Graves' ophthalmopathy. CDR3 amino acids: CASSSPGQSSYEQYF. Written as DNA, the CDR3 is TGTGCCAGCAGCTCCCCGGGACAGTCGTCCTACGAGCAGTACTTC.